The 30 T cell receptor beta chains presented below share a single source sample, sequenced in a study of human T cells and chemical hapten exposure. Specified time point: patch test 1, 2 weeks after DPC sensitization. Treatment in this sample: therapeutic diphenylcyclopropenone sensitization with weekly scalp DPC. One entry per CDR3 protein results from TCRdb running MiXCR on the RACE reads. The sample contains around 120,000 distinct CDR3 sequences, 12% of which appear only once. Sequenced here: whole blood, sampled in connection with sensitization to the hapten diphenylcyclopropenone (DPC). These receptors all stem from a woman in her forties or fifties with alopecia areata. Some clones in this sample may be carry-over from other donors' samples.

This clonotype has a count of ten or more. V and J are TRBV12-3 or TRBV12-4 and TRBJ2-7, with a weak D call TRBD2 (5 bases). V was shortened by 0 bases and J by 2 bases, with 14 bases between the two germline ends. The CDR3 length is 16 residues. CDR3: CASSLASRTAAYEQYF. The DNA of the CDR3 is TGTGCCAGCAGTTTAGCATCCCGGACTGCAGCCTACGAGCAGTACTTC.

This clonotype showed up just a few times. The genes are TRBV29-1 and TRBJ2-1, with TRBD2 matching over 12 bases. J lost 0 bases, V lost 7 bases, and 4 bases had no gene match. This CDR3 comprises 15 residues. The germline gives CDR1 SQVTM, CDR2 ANQGSEA. The DNA for the CDR3 is TGCAGCGGCGGACTAGCGGGGACCTCCTACAATGAGCAGTTCTTC. As protein: CSGGLAGTSYNEQFF.

This clonotype was observed many times. A junction boundary mismatches the germline segment, possibly from a read error. CDR3: CASSPGQIYTYNSPLDF. The CDR3 DNA reads as TGTGCCAGCTCACCCGGACAGATTTACACTTATAATTCACCCCTCGACTTT. The genes are TRBV18 and TRBJ1-6; D may be TRBD1 (6 bases). CDR1 and CDR2 from the germline V gene are KGHSH and LQKENI. The CDR3 length is 17 residues.

The chain couples TRBV20-1 to TRBJ2-7; TRBD1 might be the D (7 bases). V dropped 0 bases and J dropped 2 bases, with 8 bases sitting between them. The CDR3 is 13 amino acids. CDR1 DFQATT and CDR2 SNEGSKA come from the germline V gene (reference sequence). This CDR3 is CSARDRGAYEQYF. The DNA for the CDR3 is TGCAGTGCTAGAGACAGGGGGGCCTACGAGCAGTACTTC.

The rearrangement links TRBV6-5 to TRBJ1-1; a possible D gene is TRBD1 (5 bases). The CDR3 length is 16 residues. The V gene lost 7 bases and the J gene lost 6 bases, with 24 bases spanning the gap. Germline V lookup: CDR1 MNHEY, CDR2 SVGAGI. DNA for the CDR3: TGTGCCAGCAACCCGACGGGTGCAGGGCGGGGTGCTGAAGCTTTCTTT. Amino acids: CASNPTGAGRGAEAFF.

This clonotype was observed a handful of times. The chain recombines TRBV4-2 with TRBJ2-2; a weak D match, TRBD1 (5 bases). CDR1 is LGHNA, CDR2 YNFKEQ, per germline. CDR3 length: 15 amino acids. V lost 1 base and J 4 bases, leaving 10 bases between the germline ends. The CDR3 sequence is CASSQGSGPTGELFF. For the CDR3, the DNA is TGTGCCAGCAGCCAAGGCTCAGGGCCCACCGGGGAGCTGTTTTTT.

This clonotype was detected only a few times. The DNA for the CDR3 is TGTGCCAGCAGCCTCTATCTGGGGGCGAACACCGGGGAGCTGTTTTTT. It encodes CASSLYLGANTGELFF. The rearrangement links TRBV7-6 to TRBJ2-2; D assignment may be TRBD1 or TRBD2 (5 bases each). This CDR3 is built from 16 residues. Germline assignment: CDR1 SGHVS and CDR2 FNYEAQ. The germline V and J ends were trimmed by 5 bases and 0 bases, with 13 bases remaining between them.

This clonotype was counted only a few times. The rearrangement joins TRBV18 to TRBJ1-3, with TRBD1 matching over 9 bases. Germline assignment: CDR1 KGHSH and CDR2 LQKENI. This CDR3 region has 16 residues. The V gene end was trimmed by 6 bases and the J gene end by 0 bases; junction bases not matched to a gene: 6. Written as DNA, the CDR3 is TGTGCCAGCTCCCCCGGGACAGGGCTCTCTGGAAACACCATATATTTT. This gives the protein CASSPGTGLSGNTIYF.

Ten or more counts support this clonotype. This chain connects TRBV6-2 or TRBV6-3 to TRBJ1-2; D is unclear. V was clipped by 8 bases and J by 0 bases, with 16 bases between them. The CDR3 is 15 amino acids. Germline V gives CDR1 MNHEY, CDR2 SVGEGT. The CDR3 nucleotides are TGTGCCAGCTTGACCTTGCCCGAAGCTAACTATGGCTACACCTTC. It specifies CASLTLPEANYGYTF.

The chain is built from TRBV9 and TRBJ2-7; TRBD1 agrees at 7 bases. V was pared by 0 bases and J by 2 bases, with 2 bases of the junction left unmatched. CDR3 length: 14 amino acids. From germline, CDR1 is SGDLS and CDR2 YYNGEE. CDR3: CASSVGQGTYEQYF. The CDR3 DNA reads TGTGCCAGCAGCGTAGGACAGGGCACCTACGAGCAGTACTTC.

CDR3 in amino acids: CASRTGTDTQYF. The CDR3 DNA is TGTGCCAGCAGGACAGGTACAGATACGCAGTATTTT. The J gene is TRBJ2-3, the V gene TRBV5-5; D may be TRBD1 (6 bases). The CDR3 extends over 12 amino acids. The V and J ends lost 5 bases and 3 bases respectively, with 7 bases between them. Germline-derived CDR1 and CDR2 are SGHKS and YYEKEE (reference sequence).

This clonotype was recorded a few times. V gene TRBV5-1 combines with J gene TRBJ1-1; TRBD1 aligns across 8 bases. The germline V gene encodes CDR1 SGHRS and CDR2 YFSETQ. The CDR3 has 17 amino acids. The V segment lost 5 bases and the J segment 1 base; nucleotides outside the gene matches: 13. The CDR3, as DNA: TGCGCCAGCAGTGGGCAGGGGGCGCGGATTCGGAACACTGAAGCTTTCTTT. Translating gives CASSGQGARIRNTEAFF.

This clonotype showed up just a few times. The rearrangement links TRBV7-2 to TRBJ2-5, with 8 bases identical to TRBD1. This CDR3 has 14 amino acids. V lost 5 bases to trimming and J lost 5 bases; unmatched junction nucleotides: 7. The germline V gene has CDR1 SGHTA and CDR2 FQGNSA. CDR3 in amino acids: CASSPGQGGETQYF. DNA of the CDR3: TGTGCCAGCAGCCCCGGACAGGGTGGGGAGACCCAGTACTTC.

The chain couples TRBV28 to TRBJ2-7; 7 bases are a match to TRBD1. The V gene end was trimmed by 4 bases and the J gene end by 6 bases; junction bases not matched to a gene: 6. The germline V gene has CDR1 MDHEN and CDR2 SYDVKM. There are 13 residues in the CDR3. The CDR3 nucleotides are TGTGCCAGCAGTTGGGACAGCCCTTCCGAGCAGTACTTC. Amino acids: CASSWDSPSEQYF.

A few counts support this clonotype. The V gene is TRBV7-6, the J gene TRBJ2-7; D unclear. CDR3 length: 13 residues. Trimming removed 5 bases from V and 3 bases from J, with 11 bases in between. Germline V gene data show CDR1 as SGHVS and CDR2 as FNYEAQ. The CDR3 loop is CASSPMGFYEQYF. CDR3 nucleotide sequence: TGTGCCAGCAGCCCGATGGGTTTCTACGAGCAGTACTTC.

The table lists this clonotype with many counts. The chain carries TRBV11-2 and TRBJ2-2, with a possible D match to TRBD1 (5 bases). The germline CDR1 and CDR2 sequences are SGHAT and FQNNGV. V lost 5 bases to trimming and J lost 6 bases, with 16 bases between them. The CDR3 spans 15 residues. CDR3 DNA sequence: TGTGCCAGCAGCAATCAGGGTTCTCATCCCGGGGAGCTGTTTTTT. Its translation is CASSNQGSHPGELFF.

The CDR3 nucleotides are TGTGCCAGCTCGGTTATGGGTGCAACTAATGAAAAACTGTTTTTT. This encodes CASSVMGATNEKLFF. The rearrangement joins TRBV6-2 or TRBV6-3 to TRBJ1-4, with no clear D. Trimming removed 8 bases from V and 0 bases from J, with 13 bases in between. This CDR3 contains 15 residues. Germline loops: CDR1 MNHEY, CDR2 SVGEGT.

This clonotype was seen a few times. The J gene is TRBJ1-2, the V gene TRBV6-6; 9 bases fit TRBD1. Unmatched junction bases numbered 8, after V lost 11 bases and J lost 4 bases. The germline V gene encodes CDR1 MNHNY and CDR2 SVGAGI (reference sequence). This CDR3 contains 13 residues. The CDR3 reads CAGETGGVYGYTF. DNA for the CDR3: TGTGCCGGAGAGACAGGGGGAGTCTATGGCTACACCTTC.

The CDR3 sequence is CATSENGGAKDTQYF. As DNA, the CDR3 is TGTGCCACCAGTGAGAACGGGGGGGCCAAGGATACGCAGTATTTT. The V and J genes are TRBV24-1 and TRBJ2-3; 8 bases map to TRBD2. The germline gives CDR1 KGHDR, CDR2 SFDVKD. The CDR3 runs to 15 residues. Germline trimming cut 4 bases from V and 6 bases from J; bases unmatched to any gene: 8.

In this sample, this clonotype turned up many times. The rearrangement links TRBV7-2 to TRBJ2-2; possible D gene TRBD1, 5 bases. This CDR3 region has 14 residues. Germline V CDR1 and CDR2: SGHTA, FQGNSA. Deletions cut 5 bases from V and 7 bases from J, with 14 bases between. CDR3 amino acids: CASSPRQNGGELFF. In nucleotides, the CDR3 is TGTGCCAGCAGCCCTAGACAGAATGGCGGGGAGCTGTTTTTT.

Ten or more counts support this clonotype. The chain is built from TRBV2 and TRBJ1-6, with 8 bases identical to TRBD1. V lost 8 bases to trimming and J lost 9 bases; unmatched junction nucleotides: 9. Per germline, CDR1 SNHLY and CDR2 FYNNEI. The CDR3 loop spans 14 amino acids. The CDR3 region is CASDPDRAGSPLHF. The CDR3 DNA reads TGTGCCAGCGACCCGGACAGGGCGGGTTCACCCCTCCACTTT.

This clonotype was found many times. V usage is TRBV5-5 and J usage is TRBJ1-6; D remains unclear. This CDR3 has 15 amino acids. Per the germline V gene, CDR1 is SGHKS and CDR2 is YYEKEE (reference sequence). Trimming stripped 0 bases from V and 11 bases from J, with 15 bases between. CDR3 DNA sequence: TGTGCCAGCAGCTTGGCGTGGCATGTGGAGGCACCCCTCCACTTT. As protein: CASSLAWHVEAPLHF.

The chain couples TRBV12-3 or TRBV12-4 to TRBJ1-1, with 9 nucleotides matching TRBD1. The length of the CDR3 is 16 residues. The junction had 8 bases not matched to a gene; V was cut back by 6 bases and J by 0 bases. The CDR3 DNA reads as TGTGCCAGCAGGGGACGGGGGGACAGGGTGAACACTGAAGCTTTCTTT. Amino acid sequence: CASRGRGDRVNTEAFF.

This clonotype occurred a few times. The chain links TRBV6-2 or TRBV6-3 to TRBJ2-7, with 9 nucleotides matching TRBD1. V was pared by 6 bases and J by 6 bases, with 12 bases of the junction left unmatched. Germline V CDR1 and CDR2: MNHEY, SVGEGT. This CDR3 contains 15 residues. CDR3 residues: CASSPHRDRVIEQYF. The CDR3 DNA is TGTGCCAGCAGCCCACATCGGGACAGGGTCATCGAGCAGTACTTC.

The table lists this clonotype with a few counts. V and J are TRBV12-3 or TRBV12-4 and TRBJ1-5; weak D call: TRBD1 (5 bases). The germline V and J ends were trimmed by 7 bases and 0 bases, with 16 bases remaining between them. The CDR3 is 16 amino acids. The CDR3 bases are TGTGCCAGCAAACCGTCGGGGGAATATAGCAATCAGCCCCAGCATTTT. This encodes CASKPSGEYSNQPQHF.

In this sample, this clonotype turned up once. A much larger clone differs from this one at a single base, so this may be a read error. The chain has TRBV4-3 and TRBJ2-1, with D possibly being TRBD1 (5 bases). Germline V gene lookup returns CDR1 LGHNA and CDR2 YSLEER. This CDR3 contains 12 residues. The CDR3 DNA is TGCGCCAGCAAGGGGTCCTACAATGGGCAGTTCTTC. Translating it yields CASKGSYNGQFF.

V and J are TRBV6-5 and TRBJ1-4; TRBD1 might be the D (5 bases). V was cut by 10 bases and J by 7 bases, with 13 bases left in between. This CDR3 spans 12 amino acids. Germline V gene lookup returns CDR1 MNHEY and CDR2 SVGAGI. Here the CDR3 DNA reads TGTGCCACCGGGACCGGGGGTGAAAAACTGTTTTTT. It translates to CATGTGGEKLFF.

This clonotype was seen repeatedly, ten times or more. The CDR3 nucleotides are TGTGCCAGCAGTTTATCGGGGACACCCCATGGAGAGACCCAGTACTTC. Its protein is CASSLSGTPHGETQYF. The V call is TRBV28, the J call TRBJ2-5, with D possibly being TRBD1 (6 bases). The CDR3 loop spans 16 amino acids. Trimming removed 1 base at V and 4 bases at J, with 16 bases between. Germline loops: CDR1 MDHEN, CDR2 SYDVKM.

A few counts support this clonotype. The chain links TRBV5-5 to TRBJ1-1; 7 bases agree with TRBD1. The V gene end was trimmed by 3 bases and the J gene end by 0 bases; junction bases not matched to a gene: 8. In germline, CDR1 is SGHKS, CDR2 YYEKEE (reference sequence). This CDR3 comprises 16 residues. In DNA form, the CDR3 reads TGTGCCAGCAGCTGGATGGGGACAGTCATGAACACTGAAGCTTTCTTT. It yields the protein CASSWMGTVMNTEAFF.

This clonotype occurred a few times. The chain links TRBV29-1 to TRBJ1-1, with unresolved D. Germline V gene lookup returns CDR1 SQVTM and CDR2 ANQGSEA. The CDR3 sequence is 11 residues long. V lost 7 bases, J lost 10 bases, and 16 bases lay in between. CDR3 DNA sequence: TGCAGCGCCACCTCTCTCTCTGGAGCTTTCTTT. Protein: CSATSLSGAFF.